This is a list of T cell receptor beta chains from one sample in a study of blood T cell repertoires in COVID-19. The repertoire was sequenced with immunoSEQ multiplex PCR; TCRdb's copy has only in-frame clones and lacks some. The table shows some 250,000 clones, with approximately 83% occurring only once. Specimen: peripheral blood. The receptors here all came from a woman older than 75 with acute or convalescent COVID-19. The CDR3 runs from the conserved cysteine through the conserved F or W. The D gene is left open where the match is weak. The size entry is marked missing in some rows and otherwise reads once, few, many or a size class.

abundance | j_gene | v_gene | d_gene | CDR3aa | CDR3nt
. | TRBJ2-7 | TRBV5-1 | TRBD2 | CASSRGLAGGLTYEQYF | TGCGCCAGCAGCCGGGGACTAGCGGGGGGCCTGACCTACGAGCAGTACTTC
. | TRBJ1-5 | TRBV5-1 | TRBD1 | CASHPGQGNQPQHF | TGCGCCAGCCATCCGGGACAGGGGAATCAGCCCCAGCATTTT
. | TRBJ2-1 | TRBV5-6 | . | CASSLVGDTNEQFF | TGTGCCAGCAGCTTGGTTGGGGACACCAATGAGCAGTTCTTC
. | TRBJ1-5 | TRBV7-9 | . | CASRRENQPQHF | TGTGCCAGCAGGAGGGAAAATCAGCCCCAGCATTTT
. | TRBJ2-7 | TRBV6-5 | TRBD1 | CASSYGGQGSHEQYF | TGTGCCAGCAGTTACGGAGGACAGGGGTCCCACGAGCAGTACTTC
. | TRBJ2-7 | TRBV2 | TRBD2 | CASSGRGISYEQYF | TGTGCCAGCAGTGGGCGGGGGATATCCTACGAGCAGTACTTC
once | TRBJ2-5 | TRBV6-2/TRBV6-3 | TRBD2 | CASSYIIAGGPLQETQYF | TGTGCCAGCAGTTACATAATAGCGGGGGGGCCGCTCCAAGAGACCCAGTACTTC
. | TRBJ1-1 | TRBV28 | . | CASSGRGFSMNTEAFF | TGTGCCAGCAGTGGCAGGGGATTTTCCATGAACACTGAAGCTTTCTTT
. | TRBJ1-2 | TRBV6-1 | . | CASSEAGGQGSPLFYGYTF | TGTGCCAGCAGTGAAGCGGGAGGGCAGGGGTCCCCTCTCTTCTATGGCTACACCTTC
. | TRBJ1-4 | TRBV14 | . | CASSQASPSGAGKLFF | TGTGCCAGCAGCCAAGCATCCCCGTCAGGGGCAGGGAAACTGTTTTTT
. | TRBJ2-1 | TRBV11-2 | TRBD2 | CASSLESGGLYNEQFF | TGTGCCAGCAGCTTAGAGAGCGGGGGCCTTTACAATGAGCAGTTCTTC
. | TRBJ1-1 | TRBV2 | . | CARQALDAVPEAFF | TGTGCCAGACAAGCCCTTGACGCGGTCCCTGAAGCTTTCTTT
. | TRBJ1-1 | TRBV23-1 | . | CASSQSLGGEDEAFF | TGCGCCAGCAGTCAATCGTTGGGGGGGGAAGATGAAGCTTTCTTT
few | TRBJ1-1 | TRBV5-1 | . | CASSPGLLVNTEAFF | TGCGCCAGCAGCCCAGGGTTGCTGGTGAACACTGAAGCTTTCTTT
. | TRBJ2-5 | TRBV14 | TRBD1 | CASSQATGAQETQYF | TGTGCCAGCAGCCAAGCGACAGGGGCTCAAGAGACCCAGTACTTC
once | TRBJ2-3 | TRBV5-1 | TRBD1 | CASSLDRGTTDTQYF | TGCGCCAGCAGCTTGGACAGGGGAACCACAGATACGCAGTATTTT
. | TRBJ1-1 | TRBV11-3 | . | CASSPGPSNTEAFF | TGTGCCAGCAGCCCTGGGCCCTCGAACACTGAAGCTTTCTTT
. | TRBJ2-5 | TRBV5-1 | TRBD1 | CASSSSGQGSGETQYF | TGCGCCAGCAGCTCATCCGGACAGGGGAGTGGAGAGACCCAGTACTTC
. | TRBJ2-6 | TRBV5-1 | TRBD1 | CASSTGGAYGSGANVLTF | TGCGCCAGCAGTACAGGGGGCGCGTATGGCTCTGGGGCCAACGTCCTGACTTTC
. | TRBJ1-2 | TRBV3-1/TRBV3-2 | . | CASSQGRATNYGYTF | TGTGCCAGCAGCCAAGGGCGGGCTACTAACTATGGCTACACCTTC
. | TRBJ2-1 | TRBV7-9 | TRBD1 | CASKGQGYNEQFF | TGTGCCAGCAAGGGACAGGGGTACAATGAGCAGTTCTTC